This TCR beta chain was recorded in a study of cytomegalovirus exposure and HLA in healthy donors. The PCR was carried out with 60 Vbeta primers and 13 Jbeta primers. Here immunoSEQ multiplex PCR was the method, and the copy in TCRdb shows in-frame clones only, minus some. The sample records about 84,000 clones, 63% being singletons. This clone has just a few counts. The CDR3 extends over 15 amino acids. Germline trimming cut 5 bases from V and 3 bases from J; bases unmatched to any gene: 9. Per germline, CDR1 SGHTA and CDR2 FQGNSA. Sequencing input: PBMCs. The chain has TRBV7-2 and TRBJ2-7; 8 bases agree with TRBD1. The clonotype comes from a woman between 35 and 50 years old in good health and CMV-seropositive. The CDR3 loop reads CASSEDRVPHYEQYF. CDR3 DNA: TGTGCCAGCAGCGAGGACAGGGTGCCCCACTACGAGCAGTACTTC. Full variable domain (remainder filled in from reference TRBV7-2 and TRBJ2-7): GAGVSQSPSNKVTEKGKDVELRCDPISGHTALYWYRQSLGQGLEFLIYFQGNSAPDKSGLPSDRFSAERTGGSVSTLTIQRTQQEDSAVYLCASSEDRVPHYEQYFGPGTRLTVT.